These 8 T cell receptor beta chains originate from one sample sequenced in a study of T cell responses to AZD1222 COVID-19 vaccine. Clones were sequenced by immunoSEQ multiplex PCR, and TCRdb holds only the in-frame ones, with some missing. This table holds some 140,000 clones, 80% to 90% found once. The input for sequencing was peripheral blood, taken on day 0 of MenACWY control vaccination. The receptors come from an adult in good health.

This clone was counted between two and nine times. This chain connects TRBV11-3 to TRBJ1-1, with a tentative D call TRBD1 (5 bases). This CDR3 contains 14 residues. V was shortened by 6 bases and J by 5 bases, with 16 bases between the two germline ends. CDR1 is SGHNT, CDR2 YENEEA, per germline. The CDR3 is CASSSTAGGTEAFF. CDR3 nucleotide sequence: TGTGCCAGCAGTTCTACCGCCGGGGGTACTGAAGCTTTCTTT.

This chain links TRBV5-5 with TRBJ1-4; 7 bases line up with TRBD1. This CDR3 has 15 residues. Germline CDR1 is SGHKS and CDR2 is YYEKEE (reference sequence). V lost 0 bases, J lost 5 bases, and 4 bases stayed unmatched. The CDR3 DNA follows: TGTGCCAGCAGCTTGGGATTGACAGGGAATGAAAAACTGTTTTTT. The encoded protein is CASSLGLTGNEKLFF. Supplemented by reference TRBV5-5 and TRBJ1-4, the full variable domain reads DAGVTQSPTHLIKTRGQQVTLRCSPISGHKSVSWYQQVLGQGPQFIFQYYEKEERGRGNFPDRFSARQFPNYSSELNVNALLLGDSALYLCASSLGLTGNEKLFFGSGTQLSVL.

This clone was detected once. The chain uses TRBV2 and TRBJ2-5, with TRBD2 identical over 11 bases. V shed 2 bases and J 3 bases; nucleotides not matched to a gene: 5. The CDR3 has 16 residues. The V gene's germline CDR1 is SNHLY and CDR2 FYNNEI. The DNA of the CDR3 is TGTGCCAGCAGTGAACCCATAGCGGGAGGGGAAGAGACCCAGTACTTC. It translates to CASSEPIAGGEETQYF. Filled out from reference TRBV2 and TRBJ2-5, the complete variable domain reads EPEVTQTPSHQVTQMGQEVILRCVPISNHLYFYWYRQILGQKVEFLVSFYNNEISEKSEIFDDQFSVERPDGSNFTLKIRSTKLEDSAMYFCASSEPIAGGEETQYFGPGTRLLVL.

The chain carries TRBV24-1 and TRBJ2-7, with a tentative D call TRBD2 (7 bases). This CDR3 region has 14 residues. From germline, CDR1 is KGHDR and CDR2 SFDVKD. The V end was cut by 8 bases, the J end by 2 bases, with 15 bases between. The CDR3, as DNA: TGTGCCACCATTTCGGGGGGCCTAACCTACGAGCAGTACGTC. Protein sequence: CATISGGLTYEQYV.

The V and J genes are TRBV7-6 and TRBJ1-1; 10 bases are a match to TRBD1. CDR1 is SGHVS and CDR2 is FNYEAQ in the germline V gene. CDR3 length: 17 residues. Trimming cost V 5 bases and J 4 bases; bases outside gene matches: 13. CDR3 sequence (DNA): TGTGCCAGCAGCCTAGTCGGGACAGGGGCTGGTGGCACTGAAGCTTTCTTT. It is translated as CASSLVGTGAGGTEAFF. The whole variable domain, filled in from reference TRBV7-6 and TRBJ1-1, reads GAGVSQSPRYKVTKRGQDVALRCDPISGHVSLYWYRQALGQGPEFLTYFNYEAQQDKSGLPNDRFSAERPEGSISTLTIQRTEQRDSAMYRCASSLVGTGAGGTEAFFGQGTRLTVV.

The chain carries TRBV7-9 and TRBJ1-4; D remains unclear. The ends were cut back, 8 bases at V and 2 bases at J, with 12 bases in the middle. Germline V gene lookup returns CDR1 SEHNR and CDR2 FQNEAQ (reference sequence). The CDR3 has 14 amino acids. CDR3 sequence (DNA): TGTGCCAGCGAGGCCCCGGGGACTAATGAAAAACTGTTTTTT. Amino acids: CASEAPGTNEKLFF.

The V gene is TRBV2, the J gene TRBJ1-3; no clear D. CDR1 and CDR2 (germline): SNHLY, FYNNEI. The V end lost 7 bases, the J end lost 4 bases, and 8 bases lay between the germline ends. The CDR3 runs to 12 residues. CDR3 in DNA: TGTGCCAGCAAGGAACGAGGAAACACCATATATTTT. Translated: CASKERGNTIYF.

The chain uses TRBV11-2 and TRBJ1-5; D is perhaps TRBD1 (6 bases). The ends were cut back, 1 base at V and 3 bases at J, with 19 bases in the middle. Per the germline V gene, CDR1 is SGHAT and CDR2 is FQNNGV. The CDR3 totals 18 residues. The DNA of the CDR3 is TGTGCCAGCAGCTTAGGACAGGAACCCTTTCATCCCAATCAGCCCCAGCATTTT. Residues: CASSLGQEPFHPNQPQHF.